Listed here is a single T cell receptor (beta chain). This clone appeared a few times. The antigen it binds to is not known. Qualities for individual bases were not recorded, and no much larger clone is one base off. The entry originates in a study of beta chain features in type 1 diabetes listed by TCRdb under 2018. Broadly, across the study: Mean age, gender distribution, total cell number and subset yield did not differ between patients and healthy donors. A total of around 100 million sorted cells were examined across all samples, and RNA yield correlated strongly with the number of cells per subset. In the study, recently diagnosed type 1 diabetes patients and matched healthy donors were compared on the TCRB repertoires of their sorted circulating CD4+ T cell subsets. Regulatory and stem cell-like memory subsets were isolated from only 8 patients and roughly 8 healthy donors, whereas naive and central memory subsets came from all 30 or so donors.

All of the isolated RNA was reverse transcribed with the High Capacity cDNA Reverse Transcription Kit, so expressed TCRB transcripts were sequenced. Deep immunoSEQ sequencing was performed on naive, central memory and regulatory T cell samples, with an average of around 3.4 million total reads per sample. Sorted cells were lysed in RLT buffer, and RNA was extracted using DNase-treated RNeasy Micro or Mini kits according to cell number. Each cell subset was processed on its own to prevent cross-contamination, while patient and healthy donor samples were processed together. The immunoSEQ multiplex PCR was used to amplify TCRB sequences from cDNA, generating 87-bp fragments that spanned the CDR3 region. Sequencing of the amplicons was performed on the Illumina HiSeq platform. The study's processing was this. Synthetic template baselines were used to correct PCR bias computationally, reads within Hamming distance 2 were collapsed, and singletons that could not be merged were discarded. Reads were aligned against IMGT to assign V, D and J genes, CDR3 length and insertions or deletions at six rearrangement sites. Clonotype counts were normalized to sorted cell number within each subset before computing true diversity and Gini coefficients with the tcR R package. The overlap coefficient, calculated on TCRB nucleotide sequences, was used to quantify repertoire sharing. Out-of-frame TCRB sequences from naive cells were analyzed to stand in for the pre-selection repertoire. TCRdb provides this immuneACCESS table in a form limited to in-frame rearrangements. Some clones are lacking; in checked studies, under half of them reflect an unresolved V gene, and why the rest are absent is not known. V and J calls and clone size are given by that table; D and trimming were obtained from the DNA. Recorded for this sample are around 450,000 clones; about 10% of them occurred a single time. The ten most abundant clones make up around 0.05% of the sample.

What the authors observed across the whole study: Because the HLA sub-analyses included only small numbers of individuals, any influence of HLA type on TCRB rearrangement was left unresolved. In all four CD4+ subsets, TCRB CDR3 length was moderately but significantly shorter in type 1 diabetes patients. Naive, central memory and regulatory TCRB repertoires appeared more similar among patients than among healthy donors. Because cDNA was sequenced instead of genomic DNA, activated cells with high expression could be over-represented, although the groups did not differ in activation or CD3 levels. PCR might favor shorter templates, but patient and control samples were amplified and corrected together, so any skew would affect both groups equally. Patients with type 1 diabetes made fewer insertions and deleted more nucleotides at VDJ recombination sites, implying thymic rearrangement abnormalities.

The germline V gene gives CDR1 as LGHNA and CDR2 as YSLEER. V was cut back by 0 bases and J by 9 bases, leaving a gap of 15 bases between them. The CDR3 runs 15 residues from the cysteine to the phenylalanine. Only the CDR3 portion is preserved as DNA: 45 bases, with reading frame beginning at the first base. Each donor gave one peripheral blood draw, averaging about 100 mL, which was collected into heparinised tubes. Naive, central memory, regulatory and stem cell-like memory CD4+ T cells were sorted on a BD FACSAria II using a panel including CD45RO, CCR7, CD25, CD127, CD95 and CD27. All sorted populations exceeded 95% purity. PBMCs were separated immediately by Lymphoprep density gradient centrifugation and were stained directly, without being cultured. So that batch effects would be minimized, each experiment stained and sorted samples in pairs, pairing one healthy donor with one patient.

Sequencing input: naive CD4+ T cells from blood. The cell subset or site label, as the study defines it: true naive CD4+ T cells. The chain joins TRBV4-3 to TRBJ2-4; D gene: possibly TRBD1, on 6 matching bases. The origin of this receptor is a woman younger than 30 in good health. The sequenced DNA: TGCGCCAGCAGCCAAGATCCGGCAGGGGTAGGCATTCAGTACTTC. It specifies CASSQDPAGVGIQYF.